This T cell receptor beta chain emerged from a study of cytomegalovirus exposure and HLA in healthy donors. In germline, CDR1 is GTSNPN, CDR2 SVGIG (reference sequence). CDR3 length: 16 amino acids. The junction had 4 bases not matched to a gene; V was cut back by 0 bases and J by 0 bases. The PCR employed 60 Vbeta primers together with 13 Jbeta primers. TCRdb's copy holds only in-frame clones and misses some; the assay was immunoSEQ multiplex PCR. The sample comprises some 130,000 clones, about 69% of which are singletons, and about 3% rests with the top ten. V is TRBV30 and J is TRBJ2-2; 7 bases line up with TRBD2. The clonotype comes from a man aged 30 to 39 in good health and CMV-seronegative. Sequenced sample: PBMCs. The CDR3 nucleotides are TGTGCCTGGAGTGTAAAGGGAGGGACGAACACCGGGGAGCTGTTTTTT. This translates into CAWSVKGGTNTGELFF. The full variable domain, in which reference TRBV30 and TRBJ2-2 provide the parts outside the CDR3, is SQTIHQWPATLVQPVGSPLSLECTVEGTSNPNLYWYRQAAGRGLQLLFYSVGIGQISSEVPQNLSASRPQDRQFILSSKKLLLSDSGFYLCAWSVKGGTNTGELFFGEGSRLTVL.